This is a list of T cell receptor beta chains from one sample in a study of T cells after yellow fever vaccination. MiXCR, applied by TCRdb to the 5' RACE reads, yields one record per CDR3 protein. The sample lists about 320,000 distinct CDR3 sequences, approximately 4.3% occurring once. This specimen was PBMCs, taken 15 days after the yellow fever booster vaccination. These receptors were obtained from a man aged 18 to 29 who received the YFV17D yellow fever vaccine. The CDR3 runs from the conserved cysteine through the conserved F or W. A D gene is named only where the DNA matches it firmly. The listing skips clone size in some rows; elsewhere it reads once, few, many or a size class.

D gene: .; V gene: TRBV5-1; J gene: TRBJ1-3; clone size: many; CDR3 length: 14; CDR3 protein: CASSAGPLGNTIYF
D gene: TRBD1; V gene: TRBV6-2/TRBV6-3; J gene: TRBJ2-3; clone size: many; CDR3 length: 16; CDR3 protein: CASSYGGQGEVDTQYF
D gene: TRBD1; V gene: TRBV5-8; J gene: TRBJ2-5; clone size: many; CDR3 length: 14; CDR3 protein: CASSAGTGKETQYF
D gene: .; V gene: TRBV12-3/TRBV12-4; J gene: TRBJ1-2; clone size: .; CDR3 length: 13; CDR3 protein: CASSLGDFYGYTF
D gene: .; V gene: TRBV18; J gene: TRBJ2-7; clone size: many; CDR3 length: 14; CDR3 protein: CASSPDGTGYEQYF
D gene: .; V gene: TRBV11-2; J gene: TRBJ2-4; clone size: many; CDR3 length: 12; CDR3 protein: CASSFTENIQYF
D gene: TRBD1; V gene: TRBV7-2; J gene: TRBJ1-2; clone size: few; CDR3 length: 15; CDR3 protein: CASSSQTGGFYGYTF
D gene: TRBD1; V gene: TRBV4-2; J gene: TRBJ1-1; clone size: .; CDR3 length: 17; CDR3 protein: CASSSGGSGTVNTEAFF
D gene: TRBD1; V gene: TRBV5-1; J gene: TRBJ2-5; clone size: many; CDR3 length: 14; CDR3 protein: CASSPGTGRQTQYF
D gene: .; V gene: TRBV24-1; J gene: TRBJ2-1; clone size: many; CDR3 length: 14; CDR3 protein: CATSSGGGYNEQFF
D gene: .; V gene: TRBV5-1; J gene: TRBJ2-1; clone size: .; CDR3 length: 17; CDR3 protein: CASRKGIGVSSYNEQFF
D gene: .; V gene: TRBV19; J gene: TRBJ1-2; clone size: .; CDR3 length: 17; CDR3 protein: CASSPGARGYFYDGYTF
D gene: TRBD1; V gene: TRBV6-6; J gene: TRBJ1-2; clone size: many; CDR3 length: 17; CDR3 protein: CASSSPKGGTGNYGYTF
D gene: TRBD1; V gene: TRBV5-1; J gene: TRBJ2-7; clone size: .; CDR3 length: 15; CDR3 protein: CASSLGGDRIYEQYF
D gene: .; V gene: TRBV10-3; J gene: TRBJ2-3; clone size: .; CDR3 length: 14; CDR3 protein: CAIRTGTGSDTQYF
D gene: TRBD2; V gene: TRBV5-1; J gene: TRBJ2-5; clone size: many; CDR3 length: 16; CDR3 protein: CASSSAGTSVQETQYF
D gene: TRBD1; V gene: TRBV20-1; J gene: TRBJ1-5; clone size: few; CDR3 length: 14; CDR3 protein: CSARTGNNDQPQHF
D gene: TRBD1; V gene: TRBV28; J gene: TRBJ2-5; clone size: few; CDR3 length: 14; CDR3 protein: CASSFGDREETQYF
D gene: .; V gene: TRBV2; J gene: TRBJ1-1; clone size: few; CDR3 length: 15; CDR3 protein: CASTLLGAGNTEAFF
D gene: .; V gene: TRBV20-1; J gene: TRBJ2-2; clone size: many; CDR3 length: 14; CDR3 protein: CSARTTLGTGELFF
D gene: .; V gene: TRBV20-1; J gene: TRBJ2-5; clone size: many; CDR3 length: 13; CDR3 protein: CSGGHGTSVTQYF
D gene: .; V gene: TRBV5-1; J gene: TRBJ1-6; clone size: .; CDR3 length: 16; CDR3 protein: CASSFDRSSYNSPLHF
D gene: .; V gene: TRBV5-1; J gene: TRBJ2-7; clone size: many; CDR3 length: 14; CDR3 protein: CASSLLTDSYEQYF
D gene: .; V gene: TRBV6-2/TRBV6-3; J gene: TRBJ2-3; clone size: many; CDR3 length: 11; CDR3 protein: CASSYGFPLYF
D gene: .; V gene: TRBV27; J gene: TRBJ2-5; clone size: few; CDR3 length: 15; CDR3 protein: CASSLLIGAMETQYF
D gene: TRBD2; V gene: TRBV5-1; J gene: TRBJ2-4; clone size: many; CDR3 length: 19; CDR3 protein: CASPTFGGTSGGCKNIQYF
D gene: .; V gene: TRBV5-1; J gene: TRBJ2-5; clone size: few; CDR3 length: 12; CDR3 protein: CASSRDVETQYF
D gene: TRBD2; V gene: TRBV7-8; J gene: TRBJ2-5; clone size: many; CDR3 length: 16; CDR3 protein: CASSWTSGGAQETQYF
D gene: TRBD2; V gene: TRBV5-4; J gene: TRBJ2-3; clone size: .; CDR3 length: 14; CDR3 protein: CASSGGLGTDTQYF
D gene: .; V gene: TRBV5-1; J gene: TRBJ1-2; clone size: few; CDR3 length: 14; CDR3 protein: CASSLEAEGYGYTF
D gene: .; V gene: TRBV5-4; J gene: TRBJ2-2; clone size: few; CDR3 length: 17; CDR3 protein: CASSLDAGGPEAGELFF
D gene: TRBD1; V gene: TRBV6-5; J gene: TRBJ1-2; clone size: few; CDR3 length: 16; CDR3 protein: CASRRPKAGGYYGYTF
D gene: TRBD1; V gene: TRBV6-5; J gene: TRBJ2-4; clone size: many; CDR3 length: 17; CDR3 protein: CASSYSTGALAKNIQYF
D gene: TRBD2; V gene: TRBV7-9; J gene: TRBJ2-1; clone size: .; CDR3 length: 17; CDR3 protein: CASSLGTPGLADNEQFF
D gene: .; V gene: TRBV7-3; J gene: TRBJ2-2; clone size: many; CDR3 length: 14; CDR3 protein: CASSLTLANGELFF
D gene: TRBD1; V gene: TRBV6-6; J gene: TRBJ2-7; clone size: .; CDR3 length: 14; CDR3 protein: CASSIAGQGSAQYF
D gene: TRBD1; V gene: TRBV5-1; J gene: TRBJ2-7; clone size: many; CDR3 length: 17; CDR3 protein: CASSAEPLGQGLYEQYF
D gene: .; V gene: TRBV28; J gene: TRBJ2-5; clone size: many; CDR3 length: 13; CDR3 protein: CASRRDRRETQYF
D gene: TRBD1; V gene: TRBV5-1; J gene: TRBJ2-7; clone size: few; CDR3 length: 14; CDR3 protein: CASSPGTGDHEQYF
D gene: .; V gene: TRBV20-1; J gene: TRBJ2-1; clone size: few; CDR3 length: 15; CDR3 protein: CSASRRVQGYNEQFF
D gene: .; V gene: TRBV29-1; J gene: TRBJ2-5; clone size: many; CDR3 length: 16; CDR3 protein: CSVEDPLSKVRETQYF
D gene: .; V gene: TRBV18; J gene: TRBJ2-7; clone size: few; CDR3 length: 14; CDR3 protein: CASSPSQGVKEQYF
D gene: TRBD1; V gene: TRBV29-1; J gene: TRBJ2-2; clone size: many; CDR3 length: 16; CDR3 protein: CSVAQGAQRRTGELFF
D gene: TRBD1; V gene: TRBV5-1; J gene: TRBJ1-2; clone size: .; CDR3 length: 14; CDR3 protein: CASSLGGQGILYTF
D gene: TRBD2; V gene: TRBV4-1; J gene: TRBJ2-5; clone size: many; CDR3 length: 20; CDR3 protein: CASSQEGVLAGGQDQETQYF
D gene: .; V gene: TRBV18; J gene: TRBJ2-6; clone size: .; CDR3 length: 17; CDR3 protein: CASSPRQGQTGANVLTF
D gene: .; V gene: TRBV7-9; J gene: TRBJ1-2; clone size: few; CDR3 length: 14; CDR3 protein: CASTTPQANYGYTF
D gene: .; V gene: TRBV12-3/TRBV12-4; J gene: TRBJ1-5; clone size: many; CDR3 length: 14; CDR3 protein: CASRAEQGNQPQHF
D gene: .; V gene: TRBV12-3/TRBV12-4; J gene: TRBJ2-1; clone size: .; CDR3 length: 16; CDR3 protein: CASSFGQASSYNEQFF
D gene: .; V gene: TRBV6-5; J gene: TRBJ1-1; clone size: many; CDR3 length: 14; CDR3 protein: CASSRGGTRTEAFF
D gene: .; V gene: TRBV7-9; J gene: TRBJ2-2; clone size: many; CDR3 length: 14; CDR3 protein: CASREDANTGELFF